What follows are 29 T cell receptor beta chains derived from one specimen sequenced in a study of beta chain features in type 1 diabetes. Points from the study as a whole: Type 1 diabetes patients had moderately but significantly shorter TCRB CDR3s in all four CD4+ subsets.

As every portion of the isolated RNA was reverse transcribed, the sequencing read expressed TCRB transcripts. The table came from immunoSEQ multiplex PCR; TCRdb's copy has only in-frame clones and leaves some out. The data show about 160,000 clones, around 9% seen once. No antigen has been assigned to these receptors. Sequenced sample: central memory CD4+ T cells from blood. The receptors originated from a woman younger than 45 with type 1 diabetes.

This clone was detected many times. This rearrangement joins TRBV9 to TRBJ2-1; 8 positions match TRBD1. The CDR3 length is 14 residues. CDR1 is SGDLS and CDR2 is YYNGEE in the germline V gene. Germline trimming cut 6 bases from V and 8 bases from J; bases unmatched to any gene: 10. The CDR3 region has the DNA TGTGCCAGCAATTCCCAACAGGGGGTTGATGAGCAGTTCTTC. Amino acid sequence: CASNSQQGVDEQFF.

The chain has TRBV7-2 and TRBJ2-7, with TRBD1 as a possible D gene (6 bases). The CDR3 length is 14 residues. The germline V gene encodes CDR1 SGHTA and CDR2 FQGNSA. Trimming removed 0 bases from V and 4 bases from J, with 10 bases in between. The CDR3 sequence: CASSLARQEYEQYF. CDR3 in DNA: TGTGCCAGCAGCTTAGCCCGACAGGAGTACGAGCAGTACTTC.

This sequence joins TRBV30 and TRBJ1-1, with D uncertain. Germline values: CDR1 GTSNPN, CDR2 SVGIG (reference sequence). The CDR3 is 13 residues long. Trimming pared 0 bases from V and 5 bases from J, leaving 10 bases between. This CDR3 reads CAWSVVSGTEAFF. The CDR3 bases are TGTGCCTGGAGTGTAGTTTCGGGGACTGAAGCTTTCTTT.

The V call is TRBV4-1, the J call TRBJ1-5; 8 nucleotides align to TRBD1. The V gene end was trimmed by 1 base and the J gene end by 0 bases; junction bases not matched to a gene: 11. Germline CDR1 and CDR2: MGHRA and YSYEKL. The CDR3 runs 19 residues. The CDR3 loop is CASSQGRHGTGISNQPQHF. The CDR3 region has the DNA TGCGCCAGCAGCCAAGGCCGGCACGGGACAGGAATTAGCAATCAGCCCCAGCATTTT.

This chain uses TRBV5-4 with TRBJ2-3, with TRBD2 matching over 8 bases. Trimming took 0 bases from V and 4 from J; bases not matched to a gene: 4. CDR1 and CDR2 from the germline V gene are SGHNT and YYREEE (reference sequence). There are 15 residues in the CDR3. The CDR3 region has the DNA TGTGCCAGCAGCTTGGTGGTCGGGAGGGCAGATACGCAGTATTTT. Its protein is CASSLVVGRADTQYF.

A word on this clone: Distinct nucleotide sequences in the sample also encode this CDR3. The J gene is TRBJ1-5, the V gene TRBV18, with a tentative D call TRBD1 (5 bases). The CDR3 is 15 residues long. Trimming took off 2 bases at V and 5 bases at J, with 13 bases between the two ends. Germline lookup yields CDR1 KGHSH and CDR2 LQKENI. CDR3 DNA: TGTGCCAGCTCACCAGGGCAGGGTGGGGATCAGCCCCAGCATTTT. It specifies CASSPGQGGDQPQHF.

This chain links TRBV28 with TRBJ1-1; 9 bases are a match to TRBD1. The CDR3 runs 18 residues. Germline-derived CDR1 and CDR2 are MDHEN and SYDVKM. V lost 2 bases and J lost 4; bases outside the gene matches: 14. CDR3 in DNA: TGTGCCAGCAGTTTAGCCGGGACAGGGAGGGTTGTAGGCACTGAAGCTTTCTTT. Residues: CASSLAGTGRVVGTEAFF.

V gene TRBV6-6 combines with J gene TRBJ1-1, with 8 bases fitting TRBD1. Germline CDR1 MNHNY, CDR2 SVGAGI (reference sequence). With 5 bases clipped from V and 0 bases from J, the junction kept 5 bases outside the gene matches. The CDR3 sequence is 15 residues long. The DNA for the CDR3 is TGTGCCAGCAGTAAGGGGACAGGTTTGAACACTGAAGCTTTCTTT. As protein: CASSKGTGLNTEAFF.

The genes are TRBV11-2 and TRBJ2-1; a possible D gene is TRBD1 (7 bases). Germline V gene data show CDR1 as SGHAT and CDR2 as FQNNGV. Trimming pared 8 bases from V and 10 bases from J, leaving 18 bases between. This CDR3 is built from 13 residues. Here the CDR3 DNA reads TGTGCCAGCCTCTTCCAGGGGGGTGGAGAGCAGTTCTTC. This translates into CASLFQGGGEQFF.

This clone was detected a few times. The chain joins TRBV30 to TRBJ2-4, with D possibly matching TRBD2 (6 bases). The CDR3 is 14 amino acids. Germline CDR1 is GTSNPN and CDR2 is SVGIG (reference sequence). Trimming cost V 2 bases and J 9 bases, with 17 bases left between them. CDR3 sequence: CAWSLGTVKGIQYF. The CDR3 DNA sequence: TGTGCCTGGAGTCTTGGGACTGTCAAAGGCATTCAGTACTTC.

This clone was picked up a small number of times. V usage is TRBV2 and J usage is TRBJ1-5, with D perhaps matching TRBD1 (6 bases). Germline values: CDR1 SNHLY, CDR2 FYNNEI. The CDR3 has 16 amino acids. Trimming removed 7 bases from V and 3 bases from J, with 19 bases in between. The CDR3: CASKQGRWATNQPQHF. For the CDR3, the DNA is TGTGCCAGCAAACAGGGAAGGTGGGCAACCAATCAGCCCCAGCATTTT.

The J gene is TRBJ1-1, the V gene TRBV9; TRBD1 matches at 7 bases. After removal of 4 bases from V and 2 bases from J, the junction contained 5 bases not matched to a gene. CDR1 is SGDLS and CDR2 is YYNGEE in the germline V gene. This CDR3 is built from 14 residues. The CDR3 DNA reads TGTGCCAGCAGCCCTAGGGACAGTAACACTGAAGCTTTCTTT. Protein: CASSPRDSNTEAFF.

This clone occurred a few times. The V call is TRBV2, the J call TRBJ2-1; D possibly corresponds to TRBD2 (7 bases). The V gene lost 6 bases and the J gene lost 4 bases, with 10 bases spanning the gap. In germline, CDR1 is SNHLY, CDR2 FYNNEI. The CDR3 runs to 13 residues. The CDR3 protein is CASRGGEYNEQFF. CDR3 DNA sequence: TGTGCCAGCAGAGGGGGGGAATACAATGAGCAGTTCTTC. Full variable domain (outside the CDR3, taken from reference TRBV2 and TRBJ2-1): EPEVTQTPSHQVTQMGQEVILRCVPISNHLYFYWYRQILGQKVEFLVSFYNNEISEKSEIFDDQFSVERPDGSNFTLKIRSTKLEDSAMYFCASRGGEYNEQFFGPGTRLTVL.

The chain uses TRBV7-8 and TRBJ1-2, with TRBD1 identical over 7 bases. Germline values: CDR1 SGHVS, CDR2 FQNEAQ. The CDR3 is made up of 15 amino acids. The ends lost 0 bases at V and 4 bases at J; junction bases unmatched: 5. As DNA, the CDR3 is TGTGCCAGCAGCTTAGCGGACAGGATTTTCTATGGCTACACCTTC. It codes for CASSLADRIFYGYTF.

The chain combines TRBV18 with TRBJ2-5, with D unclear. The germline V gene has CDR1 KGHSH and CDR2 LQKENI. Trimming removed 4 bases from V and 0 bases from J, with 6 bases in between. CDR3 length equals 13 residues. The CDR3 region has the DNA TGTGCCAGCTCACTTTCGTACCAAGAGACCCAGTACTTC. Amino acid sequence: CASSLSYQETQYF.

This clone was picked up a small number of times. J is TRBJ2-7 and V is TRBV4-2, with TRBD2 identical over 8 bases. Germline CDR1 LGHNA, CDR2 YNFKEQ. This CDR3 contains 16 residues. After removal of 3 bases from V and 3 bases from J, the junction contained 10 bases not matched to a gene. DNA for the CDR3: TGTGCCAGCAGCCAGTCCCCGGGACTAGGTGGCTACGAGCAGTACTTC. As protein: CASSQSPGLGGYEQYF.

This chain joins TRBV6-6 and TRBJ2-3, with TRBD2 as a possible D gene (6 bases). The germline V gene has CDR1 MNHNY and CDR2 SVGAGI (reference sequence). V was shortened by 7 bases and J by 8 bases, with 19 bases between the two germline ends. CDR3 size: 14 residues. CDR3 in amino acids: CASKTATDGSTQYF. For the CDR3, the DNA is TGTGCCAGCAAGACCGCGACAGACGGGAGTACGCAGTATTTT.

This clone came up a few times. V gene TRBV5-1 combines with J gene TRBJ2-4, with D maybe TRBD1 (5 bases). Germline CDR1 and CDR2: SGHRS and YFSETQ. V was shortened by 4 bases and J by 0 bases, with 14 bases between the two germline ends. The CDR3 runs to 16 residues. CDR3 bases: TGCGCCAGCAGCCCCGGACAACTTATAGCCAAAAACATTCAGTACTTC. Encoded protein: CASSPGQLIAKNIQYF.

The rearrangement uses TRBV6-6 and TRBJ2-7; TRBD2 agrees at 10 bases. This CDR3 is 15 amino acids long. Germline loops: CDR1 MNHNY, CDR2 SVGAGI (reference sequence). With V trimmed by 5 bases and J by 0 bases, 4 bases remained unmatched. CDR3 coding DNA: TGTGCCAGCAGTAATCCTAGCGGGAGCTCCTACGAGCAGTACTTC. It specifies CASSNPSGSSYEQYF.

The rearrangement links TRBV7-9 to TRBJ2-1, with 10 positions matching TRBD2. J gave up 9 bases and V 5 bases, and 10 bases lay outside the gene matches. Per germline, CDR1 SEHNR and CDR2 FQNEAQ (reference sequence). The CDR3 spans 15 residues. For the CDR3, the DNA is TGTGCCAGCAGCAAGACTAGCGGGTCTGTGGCTGAGCAGTTCTTC. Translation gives CASSKTSGSVAEQFF.

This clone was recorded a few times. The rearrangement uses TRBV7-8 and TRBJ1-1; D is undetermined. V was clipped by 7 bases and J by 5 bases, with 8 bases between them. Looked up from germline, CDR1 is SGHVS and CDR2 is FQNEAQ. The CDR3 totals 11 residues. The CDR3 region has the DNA TGTGCCAGCACCGAGATGACTGAAGCTTTCTTT. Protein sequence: CASTEMTEAFF.

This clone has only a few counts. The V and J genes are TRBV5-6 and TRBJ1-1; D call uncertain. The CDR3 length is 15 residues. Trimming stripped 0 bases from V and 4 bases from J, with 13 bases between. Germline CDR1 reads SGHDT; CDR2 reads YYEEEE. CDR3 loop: CASSLAQTIGTEAFF. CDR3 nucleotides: TGTGCCAGCAGCTTGGCACAGACTATAGGCACTGAAGCTTTCTTT.

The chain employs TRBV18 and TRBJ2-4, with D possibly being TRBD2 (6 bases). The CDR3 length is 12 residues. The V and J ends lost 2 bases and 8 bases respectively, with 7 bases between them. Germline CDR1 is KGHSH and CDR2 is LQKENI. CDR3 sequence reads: CASSPGEDIQYF. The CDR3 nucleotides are TGTGCCAGCTCACCAGGGGAGGACATTCAGTACTTC. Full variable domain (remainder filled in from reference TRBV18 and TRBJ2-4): NAGVMQNPRHLVRRRGQEARLRCSPMKGHSHVYWYRQLPEEGLKFMVYLQKENIIDESGMPKERFSAEFPKEGPSILRIQQVVRGDSAAYFCASSPGEDIQYFGAGTRLSVL.

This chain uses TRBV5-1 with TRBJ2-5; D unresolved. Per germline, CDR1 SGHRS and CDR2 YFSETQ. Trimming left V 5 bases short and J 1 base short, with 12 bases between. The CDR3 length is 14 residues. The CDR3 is CASSYAPGQETQYF. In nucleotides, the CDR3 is TGCGCCAGCAGTTATGCCCCGGGCCAAGAGACCCAGTACTTC.

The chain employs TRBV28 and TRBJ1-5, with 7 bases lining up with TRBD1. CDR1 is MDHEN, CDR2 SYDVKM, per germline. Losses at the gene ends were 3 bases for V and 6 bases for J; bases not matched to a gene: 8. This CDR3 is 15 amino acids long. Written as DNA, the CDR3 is TGTGCCAGCAGTTTTTATTCCAGGGGGACTCAGCCCCAGCATTTT. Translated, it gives CASSFYSRGTQPQHF.

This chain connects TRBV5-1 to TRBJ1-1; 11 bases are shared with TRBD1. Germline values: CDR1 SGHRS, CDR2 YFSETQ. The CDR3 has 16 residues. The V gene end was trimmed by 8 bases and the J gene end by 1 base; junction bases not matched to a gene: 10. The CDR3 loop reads CASIQGQGESNTEAFF. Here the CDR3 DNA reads TGCGCCAGTATACAGGGACAGGGGGAATCGAACACTGAAGCTTTCTTT.

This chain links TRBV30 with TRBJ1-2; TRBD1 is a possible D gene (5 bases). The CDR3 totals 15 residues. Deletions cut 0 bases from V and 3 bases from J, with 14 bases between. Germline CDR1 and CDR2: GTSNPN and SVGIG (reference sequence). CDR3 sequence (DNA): TGTGCCTGGAGTGTTCAGACAGCCCCATACTATGGCTACACCTTC. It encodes CAWSVQTAPYYGYTF. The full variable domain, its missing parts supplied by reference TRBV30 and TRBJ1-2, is SQTIHQWPATLVQPVGSPLSLECTVEGTSNPNLYWYRQAAGRGLQLLFYSVGIGQISSEVPQNLSASRPQDRQFILSSKKLLLSDSGFYLCAWSVQTAPYYGYTFGSGTRLTVV.

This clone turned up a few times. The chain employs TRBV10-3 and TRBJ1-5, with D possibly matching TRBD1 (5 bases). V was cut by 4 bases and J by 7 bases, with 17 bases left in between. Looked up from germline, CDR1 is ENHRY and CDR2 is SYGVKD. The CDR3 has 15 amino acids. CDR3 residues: CAISGVDNRNQPQHF. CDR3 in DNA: TGTGCCATCAGTGGCGTTGACAACAGGAACCAGCCCCAGCATTTT.

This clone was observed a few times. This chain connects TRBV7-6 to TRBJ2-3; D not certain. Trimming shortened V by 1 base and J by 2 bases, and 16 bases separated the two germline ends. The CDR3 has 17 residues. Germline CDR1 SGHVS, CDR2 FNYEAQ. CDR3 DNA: TGTGCCAGCAGCTTAGTTGAGGCGGTGGAATACACAGATACGCAGTATTTT. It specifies CASSLVEAVEYTDTQYF.